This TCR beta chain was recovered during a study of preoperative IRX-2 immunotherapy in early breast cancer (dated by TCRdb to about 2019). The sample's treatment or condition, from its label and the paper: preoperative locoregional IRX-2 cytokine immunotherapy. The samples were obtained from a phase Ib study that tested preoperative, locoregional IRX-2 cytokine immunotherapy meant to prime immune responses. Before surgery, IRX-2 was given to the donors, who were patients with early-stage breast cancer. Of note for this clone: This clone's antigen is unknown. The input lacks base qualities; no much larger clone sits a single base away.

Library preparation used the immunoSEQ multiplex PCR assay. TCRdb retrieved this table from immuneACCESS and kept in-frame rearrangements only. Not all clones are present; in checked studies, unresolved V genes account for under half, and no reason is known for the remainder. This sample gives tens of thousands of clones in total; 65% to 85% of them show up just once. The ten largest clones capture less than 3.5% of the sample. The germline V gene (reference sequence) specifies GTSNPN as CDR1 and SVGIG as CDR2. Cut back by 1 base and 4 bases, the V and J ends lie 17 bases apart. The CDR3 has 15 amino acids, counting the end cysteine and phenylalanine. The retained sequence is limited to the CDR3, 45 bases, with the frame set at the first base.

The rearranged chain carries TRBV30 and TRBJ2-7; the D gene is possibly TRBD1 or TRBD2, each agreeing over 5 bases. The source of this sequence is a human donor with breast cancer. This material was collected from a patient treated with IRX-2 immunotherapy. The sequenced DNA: TGTGCCTGGAGTGCTACGGGACCGACTTTGTACGAGCAGTACTTC. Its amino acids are CAWSATGPTLYEQYF.